Below, 15 T cell receptor beta chains from the same sample are listed, as sequenced in a study of T cells of healthy individuals. TCRdb called the 5' RACE reads again in MiXCR, with one record for every CDR3 protein. Of tens of thousands of distinct CDR3 sequences listed, roughly 5% are singletons. The receptors were gathered from a female donor in good health.

Only a few counts were recorded for this clonotype. The CDR3 sequence is CASSLGTGAQLRTGELFF. The CDR3 DNA reads TGTGCCAGCAGCTTGGGGACAGGGGCCCAACTTCGGACCGGGGAGCTGTTTTTT. The chain links TRBV5-4 to TRBJ2-2, with 9 bases identical to TRBD1. This CDR3 is built from 18 residues. Germline CDR1 and CDR2: SGHNT and YYREEE (reference sequence). V lost 0 bases to trimming and J lost 5 bases; unmatched junction nucleotides: 11.

The chain couples TRBV28 to TRBJ1-1; no firm D call. Germline lookup yields CDR1 MDHEN and CDR2 SYDVKM. The CDR3 length is 12 residues. V was clipped by 4 bases and J by 6 bases, with 9 bases between them. The DNA for the CDR3 is TGTGCCAGCAGTTGGGTTAAGGCTGAAGCTTTCTTT. Translated, it gives CASSWVKAEAFF. Drawing the rest from reference TRBV28 and TRBJ1-1, the complete variable domain is DVKVTQSSRYLVKRTGEKVFLECVQDMDHENMFWYRQDPGLGLRLIYFSYDVKMKEKGDIPEGYSVSREKKERFSLILESASTNQTSMYLCASSWVKAEAFFGQGTRLTVV.

In its sample, this clonotype was seen many times. This chain uses TRBV28 with TRBJ2-3; a possible D gene is TRBD1 (5 bases). Per germline, CDR1 MDHEN and CDR2 SYDVKM. The CDR3 loop spans 14 amino acids. V dropped 7 bases and J dropped 6 bases, with 17 bases sitting between them. CDR3 nucleotide sequence: TGTGCCAGCAACACCCCAGGGTCTGCGGATACGCAGTATTTT. Residues: CASNTPGSADTQYF.

There are many counts of this clonotype. J is TRBJ2-2 and V is TRBV7-3, with a weak D call TRBD1 (5 bases). This CDR3 contains 15 residues. V lost 1 base to trimming and J lost 7 bases, with 13 bases between them. CDR1 is SGHTA, CDR2 FQGTGA, per germline. The CDR3 DNA follows: TGTGCCAGCAGCTTAATGGCAGGGAATAACGGGGAGCTGTTTTTT. This gives the protein CASSLMAGNNGELFF.

The CDR3 nucleotides read TGTGCCAGTAGGACCGCCGGGACAGCTGGAAACACCATATATTTT. Its protein is CASRTAGTAGNTIYF. The gene calls are TRBV19 and TRBJ1-3, with 7 positions matching TRBD1. From germline, CDR1 is LNHDA and CDR2 SQIVND (reference sequence). CDR3 size: 15 residues. The V and J ends lost 6 bases and 2 bases, in that order; junction bases with no gene match: 7.

Ten or more counts support this clonotype. This chain joins TRBV5-6 and TRBJ2-5, with 9 bases aligning to TRBD1. J lost 5 bases, V lost 6 bases, and 8 bases had no gene match. Germline-derived CDR1 and CDR2 are SGHDT and YYEEEE. This CDR3 comprises 14 residues. The CDR3 loop is CASTGQGSGETQYF. Here the CDR3 DNA reads TGTGCCAGCACCGGACAGGGGTCTGGCGAGACCCAGTACTTC.

CDR3 coding DNA: TGTGCCAGCAGCTCGGAGACAGTAGGCGCTGAAGCTTTCTTT. Translation: CASSSETVGAEAFF. The chain links TRBV7-9 to TRBJ1-1; D might be TRBD1 (5 bases). In germline, CDR1 is SEHNR, CDR2 FQNEAQ (reference sequence). V dropped 4 bases and J dropped 6 bases, with 15 bases sitting between them. CDR3 length equals 14 residues.

This clonotype came up many times. The V and J genes are TRBV7-9 and TRBJ2-5; D possibly corresponds to TRBD2 (5 bases). Germline V lookup: CDR1 SEHNR, CDR2 FQNEAQ (reference sequence). Trimming cost V 3 bases and J 5 bases, with 13 bases left between them. This CDR3 has 14 residues. For the CDR3, the DNA is TGTGCCAGCAGCTTTCTTGTAAGGAGGGAGACCCAGTACTTC. Translated: CASSFLVRRETQYF. Complete variable domain (other parts from reference TRBV7-9 and TRBJ2-5): DTGVSQNPRHKITKRGQNVTFRCDPISEHNRLYWYRQTLGQGPEFLTYFQNEAQLEKSRLLSDRFSAERPKGSFSTLEIQRTEQGDSAMYLCASSFLVRRETQYFGPGTRLLVL.

This clonotype was detected many times. The CDR3, as DNA: TGTGCCAGCAGCCATGGAGCAGGGGGCTACGAGCAGTACTTC. It translates to CASSHGAGGYEQYF. The rearrangement uses TRBV14 and TRBJ2-7; TRBD1 matches at 7 bases. The CDR3 is made up of 14 amino acids. The V gene's germline CDR1 is SGHDN and CDR2 FVKESK. V gave up 3 bases and J gave up 3 bases; unmatched junction bases: 5.

Ten or more counts support this clonotype. V is TRBV5-1 and J is TRBJ2-5; no clear D gene. Germline CDR1 is SGHRS and CDR2 is YFSETQ. This CDR3 is built from 14 residues. V lost 0 bases, J lost 5 bases, and 11 bases lay in between. CDR3 coding DNA: TGCGCCAGCAGCTTGGAAGGACCTCGGGAGACCCAGTACTTC. Its protein product is CASSLEGPRETQYF.

This clonotype was seen ten or more times. The DNA for the CDR3 is TGTGCCAGCAGTTACTCCTCGACAGGGAATTTCGCCTACGAGCAGTACTTC. It encodes CASSYSSTGNFAYEQYF. This chain uses TRBV6-2 or TRBV6-3 with TRBJ2-7; 7 nucleotides match TRBD1. This CDR3 region has 17 residues. V dropped 0 bases and J dropped 2; count of bases not matched to a gene: 10. The germline gives CDR1 MNHEY, CDR2 SVGEGT.

At least ten counts were recorded for this clonotype. The rearrangement joins TRBV6-2 or TRBV6-3 to TRBJ2-7, with unresolved D. The V end was cut by 6 bases, the J end by 6 bases, with 9 bases between. From germline, CDR1 is MNHEY and CDR2 SVGEGT. This CDR3 is built from 11 residues. The CDR3 reads CASSLLGEQYF. The CDR3 DNA reads as TGTGCCAGCAGCCTATTAGGCGAGCAGTACTTC.

This clonotype occurred many times. The rearrangement joins TRBV9 to TRBJ1-5; weak D call: TRBD1 (6 bases). This CDR3 is built from 14 residues. From germline, CDR1 is SGDLS and CDR2 YYNGEE. V lost 3 bases and J 6 bases, leaving 13 bases between the germline ends. In nucleotides, the CDR3 is TGTGCCAGCAGCGCCGGGACACCTCCTCAGCCCCAGCATTTT. Its translation is CASSAGTPPQPQHF.

The CDR3: CASSIGVYQPQHF. In DNA form, the CDR3 reads TGTGCCAGTAGTATAGGAGTTTATCAGCCCCAGCATTTT. V usage is TRBV19 and J usage is TRBJ1-5; no firm D call. The CDR3 is 13 residues long. V was shortened by 1 base and J by 5 bases, with 6 bases between the two germline ends. Germline CDR1 reads LNHDA; CDR2 reads SQIVND (reference sequence).

The gene calls are TRBV7-2 and TRBJ2-2; 7 bases fit TRBD2. CDR1 is SGHTA and CDR2 is FQGNSA in the germline V gene. Losses at the gene ends were 0 bases for V and 2 bases for J; bases not matched to a gene: 9. This CDR3 region has 18 residues. In DNA, the CDR3 is TGTGCCAGCAGCTTAGCGGCCTTCCTAGCGGTTAACACCGGGGAGCTGTTTTTT. This translates into CASSLAAFLAVNTGELFF. The full variable domain, in which reference TRBV7-2 and TRBJ2-2 provide the parts outside the CDR3, is GAGVSQSPSNKVTEKGKDVELRCDPISGHTALYWYRQSLGQGLEFLIYFQGNSAPDKSGLPSDRFSAERTGGSVSTLTIQRTQQEDSAVYLCASSLAAFLAVNTGELFFGEGSRLTVL.